This entry is about one T cell receptor beta chain. Its specificity is unknown. The data belong to a study of OX40 agonist ivuxolimab in advanced cancers. Study-wide background: Males comprised around 80% of the group, whose mean age was about 61 years (range roughly 23 to 80). Study-wide points: Among T cells, CD8+ cells averaged more expanded clones than CD4+ cells. CD4+ and CD8+ blood T cells expanded clonally by week 6 at 0.1 to 3.0 mg/kg.

Any history of autoimmune disease or systemic immunosuppression disqualified patients. TCRdb's table, derived via immunoSEQ multiplex PCR, lists solely in-frame clones and lacks some. The profile shows about 80,000 clones, roughly 92% of them singletons. The CDR3 contains 14 residues. The germline V gene encodes CDR1 SGHNT and CDR2 YENEEA. The V end was cut by 6 bases, the J end by 6 bases, with 15 bases between. This sequence originates from an adult with an advanced solid tumor such as melanoma, head and neck, liver or kidney cancer. This specimen consisted of CD4+ or CD8+ T cells sorted from blood, obtained in a trial of the OX40 agonist ivuxolimab. The V gene is TRBV11-3, the J gene TRBJ2-1; D possibly corresponds to TRBD1 (5 bases). CDR3: CASRDNTGFNEQFF. The CDR3 DNA is TGTGCCAGCAGGGACAACACGGGTTTCAATGAGCAGTTCTTC. The complete variable domain, with remaining parts taken from reference TRBV11-3 and TRBJ2-1, reads EAGVVQSPRYKIIEKKQPVAFWCNPISGHNTLYWYLQNLGQGPELLIRYENEEAVDDSQLPKDRFSAERLKGVDSTLKIQPAELGDSAVYLCASRDNTGFNEQFFGPGTRLTVL.